This TCR beta chain is from a study of T-cell memory formation after mild COVID-19. Whole-study results and caveats: Clones contracting day 15 to 85 were balanced CD4/CD8; later expanders leaned CD4+. For second-wave clones that peaked at day 37, SARS-CoV-2 specificity went unverified. Pre-infection memory harbored some responding clones, suggesting cross-reactive memory joined.

A 5'RACE reaction primed in the constant segment made cDNA libraries of TCR alpha and TCR beta, and these carried sample barcodes and UMIs. TCRdb passed the 5' RACE reads through MiXCR, listing each CDR3 protein once. Among under 450,000 distinct CDR3 sequences listed, about an eighth were seen once. This clonotype was seen more than once but under ten times. Antigen: not known. The CDR3 sequence is 16 residues long. Germline lookup yields CDR1 LGHDT and CDR2 YNNKEL (reference sequence). J lost 8 bases, V lost 3 bases, and 11 bases had no gene match. The specimen was PBMCs or a T cell subset sorted from them (not recorded which). This clonotype originated in a man between 18 and 35 years old who had mild COVID-19 (a few samples of this study predate the infection). Cell type and time point are not known. V is TRBV3-1 and J is TRBJ2-1; TRBD1 matches 9 bases. CDR3 in amino acids: CASSHDNRGRRYEQFF. CDR3 DNA: TGTGCCAGCAGCCATGATAACAGGGGGCGTCGTTATGAGCAGTTCTTC.